These 30 T cell receptor beta chains came from one sample sequenced in a study of control samples from healthy donors and cancer patients. TCRdb keeps only in-frame clones here, not all; method: immunoSEQ multiplex PCR. The sample lists 150,000 or so clones, 75% to 95% seen once, with about 2.7% in the top ten. Sequenced: blood. The receptor source for this set is a man aged 35-49 years in good health.

This clone was observed once. The CDR3 bases are TGTGCCAGCAGTCTGGGTCAGGGCTATATTGGTTCACCCCTCCACTTT. Protein sequence: CASSLGQGYIGSPLHF. The V call is TRBV27, the J call TRBJ1-6; D is possibly TRBD1 (5 bases). Trimming shortened V by 5 bases and J by 9 bases, and 20 bases separated the two germline ends. This CDR3 region has 16 residues. Germline V gives CDR1 MNHEY, CDR2 SMNVEV (reference sequence).

The rearrangement joins TRBV28 to TRBJ2-5; the match to TRBD1 covers 9 bases. The length of the CDR3 is 15 residues. Germline V gives CDR1 MDHEN, CDR2 SYDVKM. J was trimmed by 5 bases and V by 5 bases; bases with no gene match: 9. Written as DNA, the CDR3 is TGTGCCAGCAGTCCCGGACAGGGGAGTGTGGAGACCCAGTACTTC. Translation gives CASSPGQGSVETQYF.

This clone was observed a single time. The chain carries TRBV14 and TRBJ2-1; D tentatively reads TRBD1 or TRBD2 (5 bases each). The length of the CDR3 is 13 residues. Germline V gene lookup returns CDR1 SGHDN and CDR2 FVKESK. V dropped 4 bases and J dropped 4 bases, with 8 bases sitting between them. The CDR3 sequence is CASSRGPYNEQFF. Here the CDR3 DNA reads TGTGCCAGCAGCCGGGGACCTTACAATGAGCAGTTCTTC.

The rearrangement links TRBV6-4 to TRBJ1-5; D is unclear. The CDR3 has 13 residues. Germline loops: CDR1 MRHNA, CDR2 SNTAGT. Trimming stripped 3 bases from V and 9 bases from J, with 12 bases between. The CDR3 DNA sequence: TGTGCCAGCAGTGAAGGCCCCGGTACGCCCCAGCATTTT. This translates into CASSEGPGTPQHF.

This clone occurred once. The chain uses TRBV2 and TRBJ1-5; no firm D call. CDR1 is SNHLY, CDR2 FYNNEI, per germline. This CDR3 is built from 12 residues. V shed 4 bases and J shed 6 bases, with 7 bases lying between them. The CDR3 sequence: CASSGRGQPQHF. DNA of the CDR3: TGTGCCAGCAGTGGTCGGGGTCAGCCCCAGCATTTT.

This chain links TRBV11-2 with TRBJ2-7; 8 bases align to TRBD2. Germline V gene lookup returns CDR1 SGHAT and CDR2 FQNNGV. Germline trimming cut 3 bases from V and 4 bases from J; bases unmatched to any gene: 8. This CDR3 has 15 amino acids. The DNA for the CDR3 is TGTGCCAGCAGCTTTCGATTAGCGGGGTGGTACGAGCAGTACTTC. As protein: CASSFRLAGWYEQYF. Supplemented by reference TRBV11-2 and TRBJ2-7, the full variable domain reads EAGVAQSPRYKIIEKRQSVAFWCNPISGHATLYWYQQILGQGPKLLIQFQNNGVVDDSQLPKDRFSAERLKGVDSTLKIQPAKLEDSAVYLCASSFRLAGWYEQYFGPGTRLTVT.

In DNA form, the CDR3 reads TGTGCCAGCAAACCGGGACGGGACTCCTACGAGCAGTACTTC. Its protein product is CASKPGRDSYEQYF. The rearrangement links TRBV6-5 to TRBJ2-7; D tentatively reads TRBD1 or TRBD2 (5 bases each). Trimming left V 7 bases short and J 0 bases short, with 13 bases between. This CDR3 has 14 residues. Per germline, CDR1 MNHEY and CDR2 SVGAGI.

The chain employs TRBV30 and TRBJ2-7; D may be TRBD2 (7 bases). The CDR3 length is 16 residues. In germline, CDR1 is GTSNPN, CDR2 SVGIG (reference sequence). The CDR3 region is CATDGAGAGGSYEQYF. For the CDR3, the DNA is TGTGCAACGGACGGGGCGGGGGCAGGCGGCTCCTACGAGCAGTACTTC.

The V call is TRBV5-4, the J call TRBJ2-2; the D gene could be TRBD1 or TRBD2 (6 bases each). The CDR3 is made up of 13 amino acids. Germline assignment: CDR1 SGHNT and CDR2 YYREEE (reference sequence). Between the trimmed V and J ends, which lost 4 bases and 7 bases, there was a span of 11 bases. CDR3 region: CASSKGGLGELFF. The CDR3 DNA reads as TGTGCCAGCAGCAAAGGGGGGCTCGGGGAGCTGTTTTTT.

The rearrangement joins TRBV7-9 to TRBJ2-5; D unclear. The V end lost 1 base, the J end lost 3 bases, and 3 bases lay between the germline ends. The CDR3 spans 12 residues. The germline gives CDR1 SEHNR, CDR2 FQNEAQ (reference sequence). The CDR3: CASSLVEETQYF. The CDR3 coding sequence is TGTGCCAGCAGCTTAGTTGAAGAGACCCAGTACTTC.

The rearrangement uses TRBV7-8 and TRBJ1-1; D gene uncertain. V shed 5 bases and J shed 2 bases, with 12 bases lying between them. The germline gives CDR1 SGHVS, CDR2 FQNEAQ. The CDR3 has 14 amino acids. Written as DNA, the CDR3 is TGTGCCAGCAGCAAACAAGAAGGAAACACTGAAGCTTTCTTT. Its protein is CASSKQEGNTEAFF.

This rearrangement joins TRBV19 to TRBJ1-2; D not certain. The CDR3 length is 15 residues. V was cut by 7 bases and J by 0 bases, with 15 bases left in between. The germline V gene has CDR1 LNHDA and CDR2 SQIVND (reference sequence). The CDR3 spells CASMPYQAANYGYTF. The CDR3 DNA sequence: TGTGCCAGTATGCCATATCAGGCGGCTAACTATGGCTACACCTTC.

This chain joins TRBV5-6 and TRBJ1-4; 7 bases map to TRBD1. The CDR3 has 16 residues. Per germline, CDR1 SGHDT and CDR2 YYEEEE. V lost 4 bases to trimming and J lost 0 bases; unmatched junction nucleotides: 6. CDR3: CASSRGPAATNEKLFF. The CDR3 bases are TGTGCCAGCAGCAGGGGGCCAGCTGCAACTAATGAAAAACTGTTTTTT.

The V gene is TRBV3-1 (or the pseudogene TRBV3-2), the J gene TRBJ2-3; possibly TRBD1 for D (6 bases). This CDR3 contains 15 residues. V lost 4 bases and J lost 2, with 13 bases in between. Germline assignment: CDR1 LGHDT and CDR2 YNNKEL (reference sequence). CDR3 nucleotide sequence: TGTGCCAGCAGCCCCCGAGGACAGTTCACAGATACGCAGTATTTT. Translating it yields CASSPRGQFTDTQYF.

CDR3 region: CASSHRAANTGELFF. Written as DNA, the CDR3 is TGTGCCAGCAGCCATCGGGCCGCGAACACCGGGGAGCTGTTTTTT. The chain employs TRBV3-1 (or the pseudogene TRBV3-2) and TRBJ2-2; D ambiguous. With 3 bases removed from V and 0 bases from J, the gap between germline ends came to 8 bases. Germline values: CDR1 LGHDT, CDR2 YNNKEL (reference sequence). The CDR3 has 15 amino acids.

The rearrangement joins TRBV5-1 to TRBJ2-2; 8 bases are a match to TRBD2. Germline V gene lookup returns CDR1 SGHRS and CDR2 YFSETQ. CDR3 size: 16 residues. Trimming took 2 bases from V and 0 from J; bases not matched to a gene: 3. The CDR3 here is CASSLIAGTNTGELFF. DNA of the CDR3: TGCGCCAGCAGCTTAATAGCGGGGACGAACACCGGGGAGCTGTTTTTT.

The V call is TRBV5-4, the J call TRBJ2-5; 15 nucleotides align to TRBD2. This CDR3 is 16 amino acids long. From germline, CDR1 is SGHNT and CDR2 YYREEE (reference sequence). The junction had 5 bases not matched to a gene; V was cut back by 4 bases and J by 4 bases. CDR3 nucleotide sequence: TGTGCCAGCAGCGGGACTAGCGGGGGGTTAGGAGAGACCCAGTACTTC. Amino acids: CASSGTSGGLGETQYF.

The count of this clone is one. The rearrangement joins TRBV19 to TRBJ2-3, with D possibly being TRBD2 (7 bases). V was clipped by 3 bases and J by 4 bases, with 14 bases between them. The germline V gene encodes CDR1 LNHDA and CDR2 SQIVND (reference sequence). The CDR3 spans 15 residues. The CDR3 here is CASSISGAGADTQYF. The CDR3 DNA sequence: TGTGCCAGTAGTATTTCGGGGGCGGGGGCAGATACGCAGTATTTT.

This clone was found once. The gene calls are TRBV7-8 and TRBJ2-7, with 7 positions matching TRBD1. J was trimmed by 2 bases and V by 1 base; bases with no gene match: 2. CDR3 size: 14 residues. Germline CDR1 SGHVS, CDR2 FQNEAQ. CDR3 bases: TGTGCCAGCAGCTTAGGGGGACAGACCTACGAGCAGTACTTC. Translating it yields CASSLGGQTYEQYF.

The V call is TRBV5-6, the J call TRBJ2-3; 8 bases map to TRBD2. V shed 4 bases and J 0 bases; nucleotides not matched to a gene: 7. The germline V gene encodes CDR1 SGHDT and CDR2 YYEEEE. The CDR3 totals 16 residues. CDR3 DNA: TGTGCCAGCAGCCACGGACGACTAGCGAGCACAGATACGCAGTATTTT. This encodes CASSHGRLASTDTQYF.

This chain links TRBV5-6 with TRBJ2-3; D remains unclear. This CDR3 has 13 residues. The germline CDR1 and CDR2 sequences are SGHDT and YYEEEE. Trimming took off 0 bases at V and 0 bases at J, with 2 bases between the two ends. The CDR3 is CASSLASTDTQYF. Here the CDR3 DNA reads TGTGCCAGCAGCTTGGCTAGCACAGATACGCAGTATTTT.

This rearrangement joins TRBV11-2 to TRBJ2-5, with TRBD1 as a possible D gene (5 bases). CDR3 size: 14 residues. The germline V gene has CDR1 SGHAT and CDR2 FQNNGV. Trimming removed 6 bases from V and 7 bases from J, with 18 bases in between. CDR3 loop: CASSFLHYQGTQYF. For the CDR3, the DNA is TGTGCCAGCAGTTTTCTACACTACCAGGGGACCCAGTACTTC.

The chain carries TRBV30 and TRBJ2-2, with TRBD2 matching 10 bases. The germline V gene encodes CDR1 GTSNPN and CDR2 SVGIG (reference sequence). This CDR3 is built from 16 residues. V was clipped by 1 base and J by 7 bases; unmatched bases: 9. The CDR3 is CAWSATRSSGGGELFF. The CDR3 region has the DNA TGTGCCTGGAGTGCGACCAGGTCTAGCGGGGGCGGGGAGCTGTTTTTT.

J is TRBJ2-7 and V is TRBV3-1 (or the pseudogene TRBV3-2); D possibly corresponds to TRBD2 (5 bases). The CDR3 length is 14 residues. Trimming took 1 base from V and 4 from J, leaving 11 bases between them. Germline V CDR1 and CDR2: LGHDT, YNNKEL (reference sequence). The DNA for the CDR3 is TGTGCCAGCAGCCAAGGATACGGGGAATACGAGCAGTACTTC. Residues: CASSQGYGEYEQYF.

The chain recombines TRBV7-9 with TRBJ1-2; D is uncertain. Trimming took off 4 bases at V and 3 bases at J, with 9 bases between the two ends. The CDR3 length is 13 residues. The germline V gene encodes CDR1 SEHNR and CDR2 FQNEAQ (reference sequence). CDR3 coding DNA: TGTGCCAGCAGCTCCGGCGTCTACTATGGCTACACCTTC. This encodes CASSSGVYYGYTF.

The chain couples TRBV5-1 to TRBJ2-7; 12 bases line up with TRBD2. Trimming removed 5 bases from V and 5 bases from J; junction bases left unmatched: 2. CDR3 length: 13 amino acids. Germline-derived CDR1 and CDR2 are SGHRS and YFSETQ. Here the CDR3 DNA reads TGCGCCAGCAGTACTAGCGGGGGGCACGAGCAGTACTTC. Protein sequence: CASSTSGGHEQYF.

This rearrangement joins TRBV7-2 to TRBJ2-3; a possible D gene is TRBD1 (6 bases). With 1 base removed from V and 5 bases from J, the gap between germline ends came to 16 bases. The CDR3 covers 16 residues. From germline, CDR1 is SGHTA and CDR2 FQGNSA. The CDR3 region is CASSLGRGGRVDTQYF. The CDR3 DNA is TGTGCCAGCAGCTTAGGAAGAGGGGGAAGGGTAGATACGCAGTATTTT.

The CDR3 DNA reads TGTGCCAGCAGCAAAAGCTACGAGCAGTACTTC. Protein sequence: CASSKSYEQYF. This chain joins TRBV3-1 (or the pseudogene TRBV3-2) and TRBJ2-7; D ambiguous. V gave up 5 bases and J gave up 3 bases, with 5 bases separating them. Looked up from germline, CDR1 is LGHDT and CDR2 is YNNKEL (reference sequence). The CDR3 has 11 amino acids.

The genes are TRBV28 and TRBJ1-1, with D perhaps matching TRBD1 (5 bases). Trimming took 7 bases from V and 6 from J, leaving 21 bases between them. The CDR3 consists of 15 residues. Germline loops: CDR1 MDHEN, CDR2 SYDVKM. CDR3 bases: TGTGCCAGCACCCAGGGCGCAGGCGTTTATCCTGAAGCTTTCTTT. Translated: CASTQGAGVYPEAFF.

In this sample, this clone turned up a few times. The chain joins TRBV12-3 or TRBV12-4 to TRBJ2-7; maybe TRBD2 (5 bases). The CDR3 totals 13 residues. Trimming cost V 5 bases and J 3 bases, with 11 bases left between them. CDR3: CASSPTGIYEQYF. DNA for the CDR3: TGTGCCAGCAGTCCAACCGGGATCTACGAGCAGTACTTC.